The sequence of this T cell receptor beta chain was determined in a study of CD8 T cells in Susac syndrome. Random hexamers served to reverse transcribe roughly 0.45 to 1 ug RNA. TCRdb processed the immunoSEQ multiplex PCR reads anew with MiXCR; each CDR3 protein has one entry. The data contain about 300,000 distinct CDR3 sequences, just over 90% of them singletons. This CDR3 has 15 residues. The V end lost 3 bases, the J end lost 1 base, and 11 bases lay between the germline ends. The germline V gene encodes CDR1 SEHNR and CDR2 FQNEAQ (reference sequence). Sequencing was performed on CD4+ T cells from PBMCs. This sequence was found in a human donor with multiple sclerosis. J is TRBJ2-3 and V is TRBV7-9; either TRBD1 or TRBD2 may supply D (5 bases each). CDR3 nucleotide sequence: TGTGCCAGCAGCTTCCGCAGGGACCGCACAGATACGCAGTATTTT. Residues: CASSFRRDRTDTQYF. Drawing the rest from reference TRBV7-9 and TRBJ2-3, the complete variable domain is DTGVSQNPRHKITKRGQNVTFRCDPISEHNRLYWYRQTLGQGPEFLTYFQNEAQLEKSRLLSDRFSAERPKGSFSTLEIQRTEQGDSAMYLCASSFRRDRTDTQYFGPGTRLTVL.